This T cell receptor beta chain was captured by sequencing in a study of T cells in Graves' hyperthyroidism and ophthalmopathy. Regions amplified from RNA transcripts were the TCR beta CDR3 regions. Carried out on the TCR CDR3, a first-round RT-PCR used the HTBI primer set. Each CDR3 protein is one row after TCRdb ran MiXCR on the multiplex PCR reads. This table holds 500,000 to 600,000 distinct CDR3 sequences, 40% to 50% found once. The sequence was collected from an adult woman with Graves' disease, either hyperthyroidism or ophthalmopathy (not recorded which). Sequenced input: peripheral blood or thyroid tissue (not recorded which).

The chain's CDR3 is CATSTYRGEETQYF. As DNA, the CDR3 is TGTGCCACCAGCACTTACAGGGGGGAAGAGACCCAGTACTTC. This chain joins TRBV15 and TRBJ2-5; 8 bases agree with TRBD1. Germline V lookup: CDR1 LNHNV, CDR2 YYDKDF (reference sequence). V gave up 4 bases and J gave up 3 bases; unmatched junction bases: 4. This CDR3 is 14 amino acids long.